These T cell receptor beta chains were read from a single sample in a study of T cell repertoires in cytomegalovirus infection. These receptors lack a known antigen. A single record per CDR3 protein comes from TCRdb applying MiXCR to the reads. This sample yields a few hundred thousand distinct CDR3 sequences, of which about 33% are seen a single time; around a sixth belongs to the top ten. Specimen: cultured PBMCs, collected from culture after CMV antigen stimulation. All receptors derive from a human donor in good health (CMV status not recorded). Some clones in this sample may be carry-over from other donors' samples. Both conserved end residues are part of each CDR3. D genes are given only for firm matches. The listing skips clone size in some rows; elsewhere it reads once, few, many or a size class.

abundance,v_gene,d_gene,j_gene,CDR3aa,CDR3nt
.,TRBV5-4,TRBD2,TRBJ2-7,CASSSLAGGSYEQYF,TGTGCCAGCAGTTCCTTAGCGGGAGGATCCTACGAGCAGTACTTC
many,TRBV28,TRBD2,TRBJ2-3,CASSGTSFTRTDTQYF,TGTGCCAGCAGTGGGACTAGCTTCACTCGCACAGATACGCAGTATTTT
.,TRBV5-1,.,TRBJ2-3,CASSPNVKGGTDTQYF,TGCGCCAGCAGCCCCAACGTCAAGGGGGGAACAGATACGCAGTATTTT
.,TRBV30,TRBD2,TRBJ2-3,CAWSTGTSGRISDTQYF,TGTGCCTGGAGTACAGGGACTAGCGGGAGGATTTCAGATACGCAGTATTTT
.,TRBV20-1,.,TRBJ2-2,CSARGDNAGELFF,TGCAGTGCTAGGGGGGACAACGCCGGGGAGCTGTTTTTT
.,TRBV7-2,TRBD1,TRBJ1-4,CASSRAGQGAEKLFF,TGTGCCAGCAGCAGGGCGGGACAGGGTGCTGAAAAACTGTTTTTT
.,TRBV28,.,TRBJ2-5,CASSLRAGDDETQYF,TGTGCCAGCAGTTTAAGGGCAGGGGATGACGAGACCCAGTACTTC
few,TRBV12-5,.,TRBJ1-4,CASGLLQPNEKLFF,TGTGCTAGTGGTTTGTTACAGCCCAATGAAAAACTGTTTTTT
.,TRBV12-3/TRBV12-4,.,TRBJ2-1,CASSLKGQFF,TGTGCCAGCAGTTTGAAGGGGCAGTTCTTC
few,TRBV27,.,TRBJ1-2,CASSRGFSNYGYTF,TGTGCCAGCAGCCGGGGGTTCTCTAACTATGGCTACACCTTC
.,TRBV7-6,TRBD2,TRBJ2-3,CASSARTSGSLDTQYF,TGTGCCAGCAGCGCGAGGACTAGCGGGAGTTTAGATACGCAGTATTTT